Here is one T cell receptor (beta chain) with its context. This clone was seen more than once but under ten times. The antigen it binds to is not known. Base quality data are lacking; no much larger clone is found one base away. The cohort was made up of about 610 healthy bone marrow donors. At the time of sampling, all cohort members were nominally healthy, though unrecorded immune exposures were likely present. The donor tested CMV seronegative and was one of the 352 seronegative cohort members. Each donor provided a peripheral blood sample, and peripheral blood mononuclear cells were used for TCR beta sequencing. Genomic DNA was extracted from the blood cell samples with the Qiagen DNeasy Blood Extraction Kit. The data derive from a study of cytomegalovirus exposure and HLA in healthy donors (dated by TCRdb to the late 2010s). Broadly, across the study: An earlier analysis of approximately 640 of the donors reported 250 to 350 Gb of sequence data and more than 90 million unique TCR beta sequences from about 200 million T cells. A later analysis re-analyzed previously published TCR beta repertoires from several hundred donors and added high-resolution HLA genotyping to study TCR occurrence patterns. The study profiled the T cell repertoires of 666 subjects by immunosequencing and related them to cytomegalovirus serostatus. Donor age, sex, ethnicity and CMV serostatus were compiled alongside the repertoire data. Among about 370 genotyped donors of the cohort, an average of roughly 230,000 unique TCR beta nucleotide sequences was sequenced per donor, of which 15% to 20% were non-productive. High-throughput TCR immunosequencing, statistical association of individual TCRs with disease status, and machine learning were combined to predict cytomegalovirus infection status. In a later genetic analysis, genome-wide SNP genotypes for about three fifths of the 666 donors were used, and that subset was treated as a discovery cohort. The number of typed donors differed by locus: about 620-630 for A, B, C, DRB1 and DQB1; roughly 510 for DQA1; over 600 for DPA1; and around 450 for DPB1. Every repertoire in the discovery cohort had been generated on one and the same sequencing platform. HLA typing covered class I and class II loci at four-digit resolution. Among the roughly 400 genotyped donors, approximately 81% belonged to the genetic ancestry cluster associated with self-reported Caucasian donors. The study aimed to test whether signatures of past pathogen exposure could be identified by cataloging public T cell receptors. Rather than using new phenotypic data, the later analysis identified candidate immune exposures from TCR beta sequences and from how often those sequences occurred across donors. Because of strong linkage in the cohort, roughly five DR-DQ haplotypes were treated as single units for association and clustering. An earlier analysis of approximately 580 of the donors used high-throughput TCR beta sequencing to judge whether each TCR beta V gene segment behaved as functional or pseudogenic. An early release covering just under 650 HLA-typed donors comprised about 300 gigabases of sequencing data and tens of millions of unique TCR sequences. A separate validation cohort of about 110 different subjects was used in addition to the roughly 670-subject first cohort. Results and caveats for the whole study, not just this receptor: A further reported finding was that TCR beta sequences accurately predicted the HLA-A and HLA-B alleles for most subjects in the first cohort. According to a later analysis, most CMV-associated TCR beta chains appeared to be HLA-restricted, and the HLA associations seemed to be driven largely by CMV exposure. Most TCR sequences were observed very rarely across donors, whereas some public TCRs were present in many individuals. When HLA alleles, especially DR and DQ, strongly co-occurred, attributing TCR associations to individual alleles was difficult. In the study, 150 to 200 TCR beta chains were listed as associated with cytomegalovirus. An association between a missense DCLRE1C variant and V-gene and J-gene trimming of TCR beta chains was found in a later genetic analysis and replicated in an independent cohort. The classifier was reported to diagnose cytomegalovirus status with high specificity and sensitivity in both the original cohort and the validation cohort. This cohort had only TCR beta chains sequenced, and the lack of alpha or paired-chain data limited which features could be detected. An earlier analysis of 587 of the donors showed that most TCR beta V segments appeared in productive rearrangements either about 90% or about 30% of the time, which broadly matched IMGT annotations. Linkage disequilibrium might explain the correlated functional status among segregating V segments, but an unknown experimental factor could not be excluded. Some IMGT-functional V segments, including TRBV6-2 and TRBV6-3, could not be told apart with the 87-base-pair reads, so those segments were excluded. Sequencing depth was assumed to be roughly uniform across donors in the presence/absence analyses, though that assumption may not hold. In a later analysis, around 17,000 TCR beta sequences were associated with specific HLA alleles at a false discovery rate of 0.05. In a later analysis, TCR association rates were found to vary across HLA loci, with the most associated TCRs seen for DRB1 alleles and the fewest for HLA-C alleles. Three of the identified cytomegalovirus-associated TCR beta chains were confirmed in vitro to be specific for cytomegalovirus antigens. In a later analysis, HLA-associated TCR beta chains showed more clonal expansion and lower generation probabilities than non-associated chains that were equally common. Several of the top co-occurrence clusters appeared to be linked to parvovirus B19, influenza, CMV and Epstein-Barr virus, according to a later analysis. The only immune exposure information available for the cohort was CMV serostatus. Compared with the roughly 700-donor mean, donors in an Asian-associated ancestry cluster had fewer N-insertions in productive TCRs, according to a later genetic analysis. The authors suggested that the approach could potentially be extended to other disease states and immunological phenotypes. A cluster of highly shared sequence variants was judged likely to represent a technical artifact of the sequencing pipeline. The earlier analysis of approximately 560 of the donors excluded roughly 16 rarely observed V segments, including chromosome 9 orphons, because counts were too low. Because HLA typing was unavailable for some donors at each locus, only the typed subset was used in association tests.

V is trimmed back by 3 bases and J by 2 bases, and the junction contains 4 bases that no gene match accounts for. CDR1 is given as SGHRS and CDR2 as YFSETQ, both from the germline V gene. From the cysteine up to the phenylalanine, the CDR3 has a length of 14 residues. Here the CDR3 DNA is all that survives: 42 bases in frame from base 1. The library was obtained by the immunoSEQ multiplex PCR assay. For the multiplex PCR, a mixture combining 60 forward primers for TCR Vbeta segments and 13 reverse primers for TCR Jbeta segments was used. The CDR3 region of rearranged TCR beta genes was amplified from genomic DNA with a multiplex PCR assay. The Illumina HiSeq System was used to sequence the amplified TCR beta libraries as 87-base-pair reads. The published analysis was carried out like this. A later analysis counted tens of millions of unique TCR beta chains across the 666 repertoires, and 9.5 million to 11 million of these chains were shared by at least two donors. A nearest-neighbor algorithm error-corrected the raw reads and collapsed the reads into unique sequences, merging closely related sequences to remove PCR and sequencing errors. To assign V, D and J gene segments, CDR3 sequences were aligned to IMGT reference sequences. For a sequence to be retained, a match of at least six nucleotides to both a V gene segment and a J gene segment was required. Rearrangements were classified as productive when the CDR3 lacked stop codons and remained in frame with V and J, and all other rearrangements were classified as non-productive. Following IMGT convention, CDR3 was defined as the stretch from the second conserved V-encoded cysteine to the conserved J-encoded phenylalanine. In an earlier analysis of more than 550 of the donors, sequences lacking an unambiguous match to a single V gene segment were excluded. An earlier analysis of 500 to 600 of the donors classified V segments as functional when productive rearrangements were above 56.7% and as segregating when the standard deviation between donors was above 5%. A statistical classification framework was built to diagnose cytomegalovirus status from the catalog of TCR beta chain sequences. V and J gene assignment, in a later analysis, came from comparing TCR nucleotide sequences with IMGT/GENE-DB human TR gene sequences. In a later analysis, CDR3 sequences and most-parsimonious VDJ recombination scenarios were assigned using the TCRdist pipeline. A later analysis defined each TCR beta chain by its CDR3 amino acid sequence plus V-gene family, and excluded reads lacking a unique V-gene family. As a way to deal with suspected cross-contamination and a sequencing artifact, a later analysis dropped more than 500 nucleotide sequences that were highly shared and had low generation probability. In a later analysis, a clonal expansion index was calculated for each public chain from normalized within-repertoire ranks of inferred template counts. In a later analysis, generation probabilities were computed with a VDJ recombination model fitted to out-of-frame rearrangements, and the resulting probabilities were checked against IGoR. In a later analysis, TCR-TCR, TCR-HLA and TCR-CMV co-occurrence was scored with hypergeometric tests, and a repertoire-size bias correction was applied to TCR pairs. False discovery rates were estimated in a later analysis by permuting HLA or CMV assignments 20 times. In a later analysis, co-occurring TCRs were grouped using DBSCAN, with TCRdist sequence similarity added in when clustering inside HLA-allele-positive subsets. Repertoires with fewer than 30,000 or more than 120,000 public chains, plus five repertoires with anomalous nucleotide sharing, were excluded from co-occurrence clustering. Entries here come from immuneACCESS through TCRdb and include only in-frame sequences with V and J called. Some clones fail to appear in such tables; in the studies checked, an unresolved V gene covers under half of the shortfall, and the cause of the remainder is unknown. The V and J calls and the clone size are those of that table, but D and trimming were determined from the DNA. This sample has over 120,000 clones in its table, and 9.7% of those were observed once. Approximately 1.9% of the sample is taken by the ten largest.

Sequencing was performed on PBMCs. This TCR was recovered from a man in his fifties or sixties in good health and CMV-seronegative. The rearrangement joined TRBV5-1 to TRBJ1-1, with 7 middle bases fitting TRBD1. The nucleotides read TGCGCCAGCAGCTACCAGGGGGACAACACTGAAGCTTTCTTT. Protein translation: CASSYQGDNTEAFF.